The rows below give T cell receptor beta chains drawn from one sample of a study of T cells after posttransplantation cyclophosphamide. Some clones are missing from TCRdb's copy, which holds only in-frame ones; the method was immunoSEQ multiplex PCR. Of about 4,000 clones listed, roughly three quarters are singletons. Sequencing used CD8+ T cells sorted from PBMCs, obtained about 1,000 days after allogeneic stem cell transplant with posttransplant cyclophosphamide. These receptor sequences come from a female patient aged 35 to 55 who received an allogeneic stem cell transplant from a related donor, was CMV-positive, and had no GVHD. Some T cells may have originated in the graft donor. Both conserved end residues are part of each CDR3. A D gene is named only where the DNA matches it firmly. Clone size is stated in some rows and not others, as once, few, many or a class when expanded.

V gene	J gene	D gene	clone size	CDR3 protein	CDR3 DNA
TRBV9	TRBJ2-7	-	-	CASIIEQGTAYEQYF	TGTGCCAGCATCATCGAGCAGGGGACGGCATACGAGCAGTACTTC
TRBV5-5	TRBJ2-1	TRBD1	-	CASSAPGQGIHEQFF	TGTGCCAGCAGCGCCCCGGGACAGGGAATCCATGAGCAGTTCTTC
TRBV4-2	TRBJ2-6	-	-	CASSQASGVAGANVLTF	TGTGCCAGCAGCCAAGCTTCGGGGGTAGCTGGGGCCAACGTCCTGACTTTC
TRBV5-8	TRBJ1-5	-	-	CASSTGTTSNQPQHF	TGTGCCAGCAGTACCGGGACAACCAGCAATCAGCCCCAGCATTTT
TRBV9	TRBJ2-2	TRBD1	-	CASSRQGNTGELFF	TGTGCCAGCAGTAGACAGGGGAACACCGGGGAGCTGTTTTTT
TRBV7-9	TRBJ2-7	TRBD2	few	CASSLPGGGKAYEQYF	TGTGCCAGCAGCTTACCCGGGGGGGGAAAGGCCTACGAGCAGTACTTC
TRBV9	TRBJ2-7	-	-	CACCFEQGTAYEQYF	TGTGCCTGTTGTTTCGAGCAGGGGACGGCCTACGAGCAGTACTTC
TRBV2	TRBJ1-2	TRBD1	-	CASTPGDSLRGYTF	TGTGCCAGCACCCCCGGGGACAGTCTCAGGGGCTACACCTTC
TRBV5-1	TRBJ2-7	-	-	CASSLGLDRTYEQYF	TGCGCCAGCAGCTTGGGTTTGGACAGAACCTACGAGCAGTACTTC
TRBV5-5	TRBJ2-7	-	once	CASRKDNSYEQYF	TGTGCCAGCAGGAAGGACAACTCCTACGAGCAGTACTTC
TRBV7-3	TRBJ1-1	-	-	CASSQNGGTEAFF	TGTGCCAGCAGCCAAAACGGGGGCACTGAAGCTTTCTTT
TRBV19	TRBJ1-1	-	-	CASGQYTEAFF	TGTGCCAGCGGACAGTACACTGAAGCTTTCTTT
TRBV5-8	TRBJ2-7	TRBD1	-	CASSLGSGTGVYEQYF	TGTGCCAGCAGCTTGGGCTCCGGGACAGGGGTCTACGAGCAGTACTTC
TRBV6-5	TRBJ2-2	TRBD2	-	CASSYGTSDTGELFF	TGTGCCAGCAGTTACGGGACTAGTGACACCGGGGAGCTGTTTTTT
TRBV9	TRBJ2-5	TRBD2	once	CASSDPIAGQETQYF	TGTGCCAGCAGCGACCCGATAGCGGGGCAGGAGACCCAGTACTTC
TRBV11-1	TRBJ1-2	-	-	CASSSSGRGYGYTF	TGTGCCAGCAGCTCCTCGGGCAGGGGCTATGGCTACACCTTC
TRBV4-2	TRBJ2-7	-	-	CASSQGRGSSYEQYF	TGTGCCAGCAGCCAAGGCAGGGGAAGCTCCTACGAGCAGTACTTC
TRBV5-6	TRBJ2-5	-	-	CASSLGSGVAQETQYF	TGTGCCAGCAGCTTGGGGTCAGGGGTAGCCCAAGAGACCCAGTACTTC
TRBV6-1	TRBJ2-7	-	-	CATKTGSYEQYF	TGTGCCACCAAGACAGGTTCCTACGAGCAGTACTTC
TRBV27	TRBJ2-7	TRBD1	few	CASSPTGTGAWEQYF	TGTGCCAGCAGCCCGACCGGGACAGGGGCCTGGGAGCAGTACTTC
TRBV13	TRBJ1-2	TRBD1	-	CASSPLDRNYGYTF	TGTGCCAGCAGCCCATTGGACAGGAACTATGGCTACACCTTC
TRBV9	TRBJ2-2	TRBD2	-	CASSLGTSGESRSGELFF	TGTGCCAGCAGCCTCGGGACTAGCGGGGAGAGTAGGTCCGGGGAGCTGTTTTTT
TRBV7-8	TRBJ2-5	TRBD1	few	CASSLDSTGGGRGTQYF	TGTGCCAGCAGCTTAGACTCTACAGGGGGCGGGCGTGGGACCCAGTACTTC
TRBV27	TRBJ1-5	TRBD1	-	CASKPGGYSNQPQHF	TGTGCCAGCAAACCAGGGGGCTATAGCAATCAGCCCCAGCATTTT
TRBV29-1	TRBJ1-5	TRBD1	once	CSVGQGDNQPQHF	TGCAGCGTAGGACAGGGGGATAATCAGCCCCAGCATTTT
TRBV9	TRBJ2-3	-	-	CASSVRDTDTQYF	TGTGCCAGCAGCGTTCGGGATACAGATACGCAGTATTTT
TRBV4-2	TRBJ2-3	TRBD2	-	CASSHRLAGGPDTQYF	TGTGCCAGCAGCCACAGACTAGCGGGGGGGCCAGATACGCAGTATTTT
TRBV4-3	TRBJ1-6	-	once	CASSYAGGGGSPLHF	TGCGCCAGCAGCTACGCGGGGGGCGGAGGTTCACCCCTCCACTTT
TRBV19	TRBJ2-7	TRBD1	-	CASTLGQGPSYEQYF	TGTGCCAGTACCCTGGGACAGGGACCTTCGTACGAGCAGTACTTC
TRBV5-1	TRBJ1-4	TRBD1	-	CASSLQGAGEKLFF	TGCGCCAGCAGCCTACAGGGGGCGGGAGAAAAACTGTTTTTT
TRBV7-3	TRBJ2-7	-	-	CASSLAAGSYEQYF	TGTGCCAGCAGCTTAGCCGCAGGGTCCTACGAGCAGTACTTC
TRBV9	TRBJ2-7	-	-	CACFFRQKTAYEQYF	TGTGCCTGTTTCTTCAGGCAGAAGACGGCATACGAGCAGTACTTC
TRBV9	TRBJ2-7	-	-	CASSIEQGTAYEQYF	TGTGCCAGCAGTATCGAGCAGGGGACGGCATACGAGCAGTACTTC
TRBV7-9	TRBJ1-1	-	-	CASSPQLNTEAFF	TGTGCCAGCAGCCCCCAGTTGAACACTGAAGCTTTCTTT
TRBV5-1	TRBJ2-5	TRBD2	-	CASSPSEEGAGETQYF	TGCGCCAGCAGCCCCTCTGAGGAAGGAGCGGGGGAGACCCAGTACTTC
TRBV9	TRBJ2-7	-	-	CVSCFKQGTAYEQYF	TGTGTCAGTTGTTTCAAGCAGGGGACGGCATACGAGCAGTACTTC
TRBV10-3	TRBJ2-3	-	-	CAIRREQSPRTDTQYF	TGTGCCATCAGGAGGGAACAGAGCCCCAGGACAGATACGCAGTATTTT
TRBV4-1	TRBJ1-5	-	-	CASSPYTGSHQPQHF	TGCGCCAGCAGCCCTTACACAGGATCCCATCAGCCCCAGCATTTT
TRBV4-2	TRBJ2-7	-	once	CASSQAQGSSYEQYF	TGTGCCAGCAGCCAAGCCCAGGGGAGCTCCTACGAGCAGTACTTC